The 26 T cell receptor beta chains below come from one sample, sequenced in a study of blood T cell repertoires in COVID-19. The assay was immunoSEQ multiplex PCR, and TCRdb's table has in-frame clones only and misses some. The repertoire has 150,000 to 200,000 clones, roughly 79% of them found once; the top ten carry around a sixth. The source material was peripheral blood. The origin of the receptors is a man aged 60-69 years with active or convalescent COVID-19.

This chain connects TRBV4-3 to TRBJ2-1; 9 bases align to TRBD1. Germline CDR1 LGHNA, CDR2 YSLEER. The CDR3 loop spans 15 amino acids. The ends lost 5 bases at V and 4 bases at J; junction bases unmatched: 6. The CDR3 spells CASSAGGTGYNEQFF. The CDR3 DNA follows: TGCGCCAGCAGCGCAGGAGGGACAGGGTACAATGAGCAGTTCTTC.

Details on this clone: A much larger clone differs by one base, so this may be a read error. DNA for the CDR3: TGTGCCAGCAGACTTCAGGGGAACACTGAAGCTTTCTTT. This sequence encodes CASRLQGNTEAFF. The chain recombines TRBV11-2 with TRBJ1-1; weak D call: TRBD1 (5 bases). The length of the CDR3 is 13 residues. Between the trimmed V and J ends, which lost 6 bases and 1 base, there was a span of 9 bases. Per the germline V gene, CDR1 is SGHAT and CDR2 is FQNNGV.

The DNA of the CDR3 is TGTGCCAGCAGTCCACCCCCCCAGTCCTCGAACACTGAAGCTTTCTTT. It codes for CASSPPPQSSNTEAFF. This sequence joins TRBV28 and TRBJ1-1, with D uncertain. The germline V and J ends were trimmed by 5 bases and 1 base, with 17 bases remaining between them. This CDR3 has 16 amino acids. CDR1 and CDR2 from the germline V gene are MDHEN and SYDVKM.

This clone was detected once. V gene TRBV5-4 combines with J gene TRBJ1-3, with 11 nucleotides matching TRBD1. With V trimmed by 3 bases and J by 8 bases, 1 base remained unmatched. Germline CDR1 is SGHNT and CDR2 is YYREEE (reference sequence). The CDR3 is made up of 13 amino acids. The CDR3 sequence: CASSWDRGDTIYF. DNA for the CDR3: TGTGCCAGCAGCTGGGACAGGGGGGACACCATATATTTT.

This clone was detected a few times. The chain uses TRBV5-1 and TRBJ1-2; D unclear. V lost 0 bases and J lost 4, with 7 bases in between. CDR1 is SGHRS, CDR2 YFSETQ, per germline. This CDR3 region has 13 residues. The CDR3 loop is CASSLGAAYGYTF. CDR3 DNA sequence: TGCGCCAGCAGCTTGGGGGCAGCCTATGGCTACACCTTC.

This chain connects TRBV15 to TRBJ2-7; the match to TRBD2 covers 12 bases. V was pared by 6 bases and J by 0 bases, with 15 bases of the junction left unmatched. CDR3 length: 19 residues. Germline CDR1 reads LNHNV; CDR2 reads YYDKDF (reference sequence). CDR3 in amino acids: CATRPVRTSGTIFSYEQYF. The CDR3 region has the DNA TGTGCCACCAGGCCGGTCCGGACTAGCGGGACCATATTCTCCTACGAGCAGTACTTC.

The CDR3 DNA is TGTGCCAGCAGCTTAACGGACAGGACGGTCTCTGAAGCTTTCTTT. Protein: CASSLTDRTVSEAFF. The chain combines TRBV7-3 with TRBJ1-1; 7 nucleotides match TRBD1. The CDR3 consists of 15 residues. With 0 bases clipped from V and 6 bases from J, the junction kept 7 bases outside the gene matches. CDR1 is SGHTA, CDR2 FQGTGA, per germline.

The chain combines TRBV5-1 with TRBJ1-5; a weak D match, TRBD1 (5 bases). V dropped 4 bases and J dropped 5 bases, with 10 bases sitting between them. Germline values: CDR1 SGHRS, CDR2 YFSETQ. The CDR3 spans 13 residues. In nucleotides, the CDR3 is TGCGCCAGCAGCCCTGAGACAGATCAGCCCCAGCATTTT. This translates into CASSPETDQPQHF.

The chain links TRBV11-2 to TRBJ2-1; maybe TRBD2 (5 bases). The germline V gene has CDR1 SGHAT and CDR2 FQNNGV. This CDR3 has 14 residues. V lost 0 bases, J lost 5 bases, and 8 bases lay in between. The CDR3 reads CASSLERANNEQFF. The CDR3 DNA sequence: TGTGCCAGCAGCTTAGAGAGGGCAAACAATGAGCAGTTCTTC.

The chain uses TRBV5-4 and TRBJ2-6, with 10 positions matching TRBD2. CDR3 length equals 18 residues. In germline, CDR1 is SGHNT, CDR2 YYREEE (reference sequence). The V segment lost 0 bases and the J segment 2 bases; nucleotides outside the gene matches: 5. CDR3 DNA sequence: TGTGCCAGCAGCTTGGCCCCAGCGGGAGGGCCTGGGGCCAACGTCCTGACTTTC. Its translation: CASSLAPAGGPGANVLTF.

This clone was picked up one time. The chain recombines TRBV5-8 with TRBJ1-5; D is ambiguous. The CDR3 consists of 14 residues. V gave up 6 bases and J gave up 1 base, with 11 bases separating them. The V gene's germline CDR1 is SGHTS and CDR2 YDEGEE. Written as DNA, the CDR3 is TGTGCCAGCACTCGAGCGGGGAGCAATCAGCCCCAGCATTTT. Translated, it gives CASTRAGSNQPQHF.

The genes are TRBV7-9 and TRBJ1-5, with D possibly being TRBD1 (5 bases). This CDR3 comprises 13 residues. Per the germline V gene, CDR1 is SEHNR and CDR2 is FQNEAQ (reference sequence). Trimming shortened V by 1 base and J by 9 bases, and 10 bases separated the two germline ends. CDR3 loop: CASSLETEPPQHF. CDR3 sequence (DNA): TGTGCCAGCAGCTTAGAGACAGAACCGCCCCAGCATTTT.

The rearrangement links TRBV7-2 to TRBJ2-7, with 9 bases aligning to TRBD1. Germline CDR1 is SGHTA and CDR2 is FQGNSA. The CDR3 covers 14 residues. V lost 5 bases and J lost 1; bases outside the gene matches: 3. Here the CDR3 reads CASSPDRGSYEQYF. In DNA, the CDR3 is TGTGCCAGCAGCCCAGACAGGGGGTCCTACGAGCAGTACTTC.

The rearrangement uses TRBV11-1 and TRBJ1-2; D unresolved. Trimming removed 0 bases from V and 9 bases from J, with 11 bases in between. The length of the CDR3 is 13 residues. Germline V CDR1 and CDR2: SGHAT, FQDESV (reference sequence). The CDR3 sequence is CASSLARGSSYTF. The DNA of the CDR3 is TGTGCCAGCAGCTTAGCGCGGGGATCGAGCTACACCTTC.

CDR3 residues: CAISRRDIDEQFF. The DNA of the CDR3 is TGTGCCATCAGCCGCCGGGACATAGATGAGCAGTTCTTC. The chain carries TRBV10-3 and TRBJ2-1, with a possible D match to TRBD1 (6 bases). Per germline, CDR1 ENHRY and CDR2 SYGVKD. CDR3 length: 13 amino acids. V gave up 6 bases and J gave up 8 bases, with 14 bases separating them.

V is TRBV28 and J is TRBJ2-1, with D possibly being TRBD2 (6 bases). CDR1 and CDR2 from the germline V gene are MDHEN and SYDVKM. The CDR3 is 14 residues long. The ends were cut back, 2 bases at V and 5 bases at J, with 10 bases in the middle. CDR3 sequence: CASSLGGTDNEQFF. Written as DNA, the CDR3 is TGTGCCAGCAGTTTAGGGGGGACTGACAATGAGCAGTTCTTC.

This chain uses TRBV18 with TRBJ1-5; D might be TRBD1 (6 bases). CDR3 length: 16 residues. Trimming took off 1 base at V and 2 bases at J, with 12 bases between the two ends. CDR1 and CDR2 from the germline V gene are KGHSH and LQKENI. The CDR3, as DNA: TGTGCCAGCTCACCACGGAAGGGGGTAGGCAATCAGCCCCAGCATTTT. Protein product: CASSPRKGVGNQPQHF.

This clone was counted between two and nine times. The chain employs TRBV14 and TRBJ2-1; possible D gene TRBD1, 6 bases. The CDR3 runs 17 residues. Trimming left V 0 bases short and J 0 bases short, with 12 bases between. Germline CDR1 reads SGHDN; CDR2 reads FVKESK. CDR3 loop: CASSQDLGTHSYNEQFF. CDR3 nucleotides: TGTGCCAGCAGCCAAGATCTTGGGACACACTCCTACAATGAGCAGTTCTTC.

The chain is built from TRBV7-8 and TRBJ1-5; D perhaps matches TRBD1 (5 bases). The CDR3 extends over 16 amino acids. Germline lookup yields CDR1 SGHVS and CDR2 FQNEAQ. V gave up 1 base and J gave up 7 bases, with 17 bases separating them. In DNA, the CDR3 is TGTGCCAGCAGCTTAGATATTGGCAGGGCGGGACAGCCCCAGCATTTT. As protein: CASSLDIGRAGQPQHF.

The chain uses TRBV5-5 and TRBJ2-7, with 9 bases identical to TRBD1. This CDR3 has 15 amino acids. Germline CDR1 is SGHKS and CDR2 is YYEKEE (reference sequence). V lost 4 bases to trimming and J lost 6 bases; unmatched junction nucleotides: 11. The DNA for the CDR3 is TGTGCCAGCAGCGAAATCGGGACAGGGTGGGGCGAGCAGTACTTC. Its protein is CASSEIGTGWGEQYF.

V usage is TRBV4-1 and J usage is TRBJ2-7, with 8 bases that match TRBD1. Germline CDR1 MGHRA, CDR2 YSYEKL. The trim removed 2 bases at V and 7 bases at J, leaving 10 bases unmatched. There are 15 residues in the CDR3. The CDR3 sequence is CASSQPGQGGGEQYF. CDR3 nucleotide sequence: TGCGCCAGCAGCCAACCCGGACAGGGCGGTGGGGAGCAGTACTTC.

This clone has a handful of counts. CDR3 loop: CASSPIPFGQGGTQPQHF. The CDR3 DNA is TGTGCCAGCTCACCTATACCTTTTGGACAGGGGGGGACTCAGCCCCAGCATTTT. V usage is TRBV18 and J usage is TRBJ1-5, with 10 positions matching TRBD1. Germline lookup yields CDR1 KGHSH and CDR2 LQKENI. After removal of 3 bases from V and 6 bases from J, the junction contained 14 bases not matched to a gene. The CDR3 length is 18 residues.

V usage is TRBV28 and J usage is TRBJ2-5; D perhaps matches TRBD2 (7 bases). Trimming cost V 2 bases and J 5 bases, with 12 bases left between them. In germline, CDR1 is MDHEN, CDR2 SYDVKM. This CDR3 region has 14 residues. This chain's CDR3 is CASSLRGGGETQYF. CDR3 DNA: TGTGCCAGCAGTTTAAGGGGAGGGGGGGAGACCCAGTACTTC.

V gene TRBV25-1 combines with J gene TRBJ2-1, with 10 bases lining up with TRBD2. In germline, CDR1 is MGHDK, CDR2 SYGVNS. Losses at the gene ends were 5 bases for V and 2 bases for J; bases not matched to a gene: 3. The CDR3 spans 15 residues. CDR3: CASSPGLAPYNEQFF. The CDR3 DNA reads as TGTGCCAGCAGTCCGGGACTAGCGCCCTACAATGAGCAGTTCTTC.

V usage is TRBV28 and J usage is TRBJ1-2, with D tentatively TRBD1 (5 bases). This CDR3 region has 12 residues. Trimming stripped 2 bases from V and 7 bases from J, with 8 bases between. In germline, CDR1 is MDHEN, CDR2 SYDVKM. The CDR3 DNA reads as TGTGCCAGCAGTTTACAGGGTGGTGGCTACACCTTC. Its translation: CASSLQGGGYTF.

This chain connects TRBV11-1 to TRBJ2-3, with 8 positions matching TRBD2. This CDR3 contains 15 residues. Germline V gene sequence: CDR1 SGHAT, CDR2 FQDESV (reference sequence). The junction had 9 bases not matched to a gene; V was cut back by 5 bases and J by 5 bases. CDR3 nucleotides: TGTGCCAGCAGCCCCTGGGGGGCGGGAGGAGATACGCAGTATTTT. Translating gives CASSPWGAGGDTQYF.